This entry describes one T cell receptor beta chain. The target antigen is unknown. The data are from a study of shared clonotypes between healthy human individuals. Regarding the study as a whole: Relative to their counterparts shared across all four donors, non-shared clonotypes exhibited diminished generation probabilities. Among donors, sharing of clonotypes was expected to be affected by sequencing depth.

Selected positively for CCR7 and CD45RO-negative, naive CD8 cells excluded terminally differentiated effector memory CD45RA+ cells. Deep was the level used in running the assay. Repertoires were generated with immunoSEQ multiplex PCR, while TCRdb's copy carries only in-frame clones and drops some. The table has about 2.1 million clones, around 95% seen once. Material: naive CD8+ T cells from PBMCs. The TCR sequence derives from a man aged 18 to 30 in good health. Some clones in this sample may be carry-over from other donors' samples.

Here the CDR3 reads CASSQIGTGYWNEQFF. The CDR3 bases are TGCGCCAGCAGCCAGATTGGGACGGGGTATTGGAATGAGCAGTTCTTC. The chain is built from TRBV4-3 and TRBJ2-1, with D possibly being TRBD1 or TRBD2 (5 bases each). V was clipped by 3 bases and J by 7 bases, with 19 bases between them. The CDR3 is made up of 16 amino acids. Germline lookup yields CDR1 LGHNA and CDR2 YSLEER.